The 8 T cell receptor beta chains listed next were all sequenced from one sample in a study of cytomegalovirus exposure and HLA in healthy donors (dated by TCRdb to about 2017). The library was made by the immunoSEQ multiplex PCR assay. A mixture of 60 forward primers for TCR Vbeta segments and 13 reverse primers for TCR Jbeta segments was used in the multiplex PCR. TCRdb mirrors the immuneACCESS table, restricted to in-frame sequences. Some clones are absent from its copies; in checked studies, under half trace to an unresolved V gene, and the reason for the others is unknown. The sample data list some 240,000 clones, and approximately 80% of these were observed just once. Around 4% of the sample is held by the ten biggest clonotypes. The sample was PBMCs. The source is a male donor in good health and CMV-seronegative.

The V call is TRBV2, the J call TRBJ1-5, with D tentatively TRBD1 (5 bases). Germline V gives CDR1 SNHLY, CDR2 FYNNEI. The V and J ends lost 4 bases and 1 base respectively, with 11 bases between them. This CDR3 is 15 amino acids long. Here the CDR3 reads CASSAQTVSNQPQHF. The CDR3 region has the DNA TGTGCCAGCAGTGCCCAGACAGTAAGCAATCAGCCCCAGCATTTT.

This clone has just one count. CDR3 region: CASSSTGNRHEQYF. As DNA, the CDR3 is TGTGCCAGCAGCTCTACAGGGAACAGGCACGAGCAGTACTTC. V gene TRBV11-2 combines with J gene TRBJ2-7; possibly TRBD1 for D (6 bases). Germline V gene data show CDR1 as SGHAT and CDR2 as FQNNGV. Between the trimmed V and J ends, which lost 4 bases and 5 bases, there was a span of 15 bases. The CDR3 has 14 residues. Based on the CDR3 plus reference TRBV11-2 and TRBJ2-7, the full variable domain is EAGVAQSPRYKIIEKRQSVAFWCNPISGHATLYWYQQILGQGPKLLIQFQNNGVVDDSQLPKDRFSAERLKGVDSTLKIQPAKLEDSAVYLCASSSTGNRHEQYFGPGTRLTVT.

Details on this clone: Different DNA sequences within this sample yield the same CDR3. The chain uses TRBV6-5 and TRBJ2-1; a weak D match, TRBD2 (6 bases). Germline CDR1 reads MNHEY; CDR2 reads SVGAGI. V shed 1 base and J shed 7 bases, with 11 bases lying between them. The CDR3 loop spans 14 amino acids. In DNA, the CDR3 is TGTGCCAGCAGTTACTTAATTGCGGGAAATGAGCAGTTCTTC. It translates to CASSYLIAGNEQFF.

The chain's CDR3 is CASSMADRMNTEAFF. Here the CDR3 DNA reads TGTGCCAGTAGTATGGCGGACAGGATGAACACTGAAGCTTTCTTT. V is TRBV19 and J is TRBJ1-1; 7 bases are a match to TRBD1. The V gene end was trimmed by 3 bases and the J gene end by 0 bases; junction bases not matched to a gene: 4. Germline loops: CDR1 LNHDA, CDR2 SQIVND (reference sequence). The CDR3 covers 15 residues.

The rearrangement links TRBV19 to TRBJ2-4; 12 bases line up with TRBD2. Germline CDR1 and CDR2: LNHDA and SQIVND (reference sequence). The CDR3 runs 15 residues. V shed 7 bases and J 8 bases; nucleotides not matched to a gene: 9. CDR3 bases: TGTGCCAGTAACTCTGTGACTAGCGGGAGACACATTCAGTACTTC. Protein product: CASNSVTSGRHIQYF.

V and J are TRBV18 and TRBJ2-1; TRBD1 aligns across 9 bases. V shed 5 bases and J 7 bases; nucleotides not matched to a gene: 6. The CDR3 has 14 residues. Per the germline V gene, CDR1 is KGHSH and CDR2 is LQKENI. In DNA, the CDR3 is TGTGCCAGCTCAGGGACAGGGAATTGGAATGAGCAGTTCTTC. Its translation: CASSGTGNWNEQFF.

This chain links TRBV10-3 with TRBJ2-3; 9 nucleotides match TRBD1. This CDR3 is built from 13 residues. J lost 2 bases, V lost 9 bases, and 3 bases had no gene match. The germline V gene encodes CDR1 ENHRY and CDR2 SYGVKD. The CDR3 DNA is TGTGCCATAGGACAGGGGTTCACAGATACGCAGTATTTT. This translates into CAIGQGFTDTQYF.

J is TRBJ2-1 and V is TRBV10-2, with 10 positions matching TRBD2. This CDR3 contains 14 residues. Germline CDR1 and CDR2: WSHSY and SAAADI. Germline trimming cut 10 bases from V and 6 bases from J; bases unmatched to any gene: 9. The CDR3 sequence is CATALAGVFNEQFF. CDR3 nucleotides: TGCGCCACGGCCCTAGCGGGAGTGTTCAATGAGCAGTTCTTC.